This entry features one T cell receptor (beta chain) sequence. V lost 0 bases to trimming and J lost 6 bases; unmatched junction nucleotides: 16. The CDR3 runs 19 residues. Germline lookup yields CDR1 LGHNT and CDR2 FRNRAP. The data were obtained in a study of blood T cell repertoires in COVID-19. In the study overall: Samples of COVID-19 (acute and convalescent) were obtained from the United States, Italy and Spain.

Sequencing used immunoSEQ multiplex PCR; TCRdb keeps in-frame clones, though not all of them. The data hold 200,000 or so clones, with about 91% observed a single time. The sequenced sample was PBMCs or T cells enriched from blood (not recorded which). This TCR was sampled from a woman aged 40-49 years with acute COVID-19. The V call is TRBV12-5, the J call TRBJ2-3; 9 bases are shared with TRBD2. CDR3 amino acids: CASGLVLSGLASWADTQYF. DNA for the CDR3: TGTGCTAGTGGTTTGGTCCTTAGTGGACTAGCGAGTTGGGCCGATACGCAGTATTTT.